These T cell receptor beta chains were read from a single sample in a study of blood T cell repertoires in COVID-19. The data were produced by immunoSEQ multiplex PCR, yet TCRdb's version contains in-frame clones alone and is incomplete. The sample contains 150,000 to 200,000 clones, 84% of which appear only once. The specimen was PBMCs or T cells enriched from blood (not recorded which). The receptors derive from a man between 45 and 60 years old who had recovered from COVID-19. Each CDR3 is given with its conserved first and last residue. D genes are given only for firm matches. The size of a clone is reported for some rows only, either as once, few or many, or as a class for expanded clones.

CASSLGQKGNEKLFF | TGTGCCAGCTCACTTGGACAGAAGGGAAATGAAAAACTGTTTTTT | TRBJ1-4 | TRBV18 | NA | NA
CASSAGHTGELFF | TGTGCCAGCAGCGCAGGTCACACCGGGGAGCTGTTTTTT | TRBJ2-2 | TRBV9 | NA | NA
CASSIAPRGSSGNTIYF | TGTGCCAGTAGTATAGCGCCGCGGGGGTCCTCTGGAAACACCATATATTTT | TRBJ1-3 | TRBV19 | NA | NA
CASPRGSTGELFF | TGTGCCAGCCCTCGGGGGAGCACCGGGGAGCTGTTTTTT | TRBJ2-2 | TRBV19 | NA | NA
CASRLGSGTEAFF | TGTGCCAGCAGGTTAGGGAGTGGGACTGAAGCTTTCTTT | TRBJ1-1 | TRBV12-3/TRBV12-4 | NA | NA
CSVGGQGSYGYTF | TGCAGCGTTGGGGGACAGGGCTCATATGGCTACACCTTC | TRBJ1-2 | TRBV29-1 | NA | TRBD1
CASSGISATESSYEQYF | TGTGCCAGCTCAGGGATCTCAGCGACAGAAAGCTCCTACGAGCAGTACTTC | TRBJ2-7 | TRBV18 | NA | NA
CATSLGPGELFF | TGTGCCACCAGTTTGGGGCCCGGGGAGCTGTTTTTT | TRBJ2-2 | TRBV24-1 | NA | NA
CASSIDGTAALGAFF | TGTGCCAGTAGTATAGATGGGACAGCGGCGCTCGGGGCTTTCTTT | TRBJ1-1 | TRBV19 | NA | TRBD1
CASSGRGGYGYTF | TGTGCCAGCAGCGGCCGGGGGGGCTATGGCTACACCTTC | TRBJ1-2 | TRBV7-2 | NA | NA
CASTNQGTNEKLFF | TGCGCCAGCACCAACCAGGGAACTAATGAAAAACTGTTTTTT | TRBJ1-4 | TRBV5-1 | NA | NA
CASSQGPTSGASTDTQYF | TGCGCCAGCAGCCAAGGGCCCACAAGCGGGGCCAGCACAGATACGCAGTATTTT | TRBJ2-3 | TRBV4-1 | NA | TRBD2
CASSIAGKSYNEQFF | TGTGCCAGTAGTATCGCGGGTAAGTCCTACAATGAGCAGTTCTTC | TRBJ2-1 | TRBV19 | once | NA
CASSRNDREKLFF | TGCGCCAGCAGCCGGAACGACAGGGAAAAACTGTTTTTT | TRBJ1-4 | TRBV5-1 | NA | NA
CASSGTGTSYEQYF | TGTGCCAGCAGCGGGACCGGGACAAGCTACGAGCAGTACTTC | TRBJ2-7 | TRBV5-4 | NA | NA
CASSIWDRATEAFF | TGTGCCAGTAGTATTTGGGACAGGGCGACTGAAGCTTTCTTT | TRBJ1-1 | TRBV19 | NA | TRBD1
CASQAGIGTEAFF | TGTGCCAGCCAAGCGGGGATAGGCACTGAAGCTTTCTTT | TRBJ1-1 | TRBV7-8 | NA | NA
CASNLGQGGSQPQHF | TGTGCCAGTAACCTCGGACAGGGCGGGAGTCAGCCCCAGCATTTT | TRBJ1-5 | TRBV19 | NA | TRBD1
CASSALPGTGSYNEQFF | TGTGCCAGCAGCGCACTTCCCGGGACAGGGTCCTACAATGAGCAGTTCTTC | TRBJ2-1 | TRBV7-9 | NA | TRBD1
CASSQATGSLKETQYF | TGCGCCAGCAGCCAAGCGACAGGGAGCCTTAAAGAGACCCAGTACTTC | TRBJ2-5 | TRBV4-1 | NA | TRBD1
CASSRDTNEQFF | TGCGCCAGCAGCCGGGACACCAATGAGCAGTTCTTC | TRBJ2-1 | TRBV5-1 | NA | NA
CASSSRDREDEKLFF | TGTGCCAGCAGCTCCCGGGACAGGGAGGATGAAAAACTGTTTTTT | TRBJ1-4 | TRBV7-9 | NA | TRBD1
CASSTGILAVANTGELFF | TGCGCCAGCAGCACAGGGATTCTAGCGGTAGCGAACACCGGGGAGCTGTTTTTT | TRBJ2-2 | TRBV5-1 | NA | NA
CASSLLDRGGSYNSPLHF | TGTGCCAGCAGCCTCCTGGACAGGGGAGGCTCCTATAATTCACCCCTCCACTTT | TRBJ1-6 | TRBV3-1/TRBV3-2 | NA | TRBD1
CASSGGATDTQYF | TGTGCCAGCAGTGGGGGAGCCACAGATACGCAGTATTTT | TRBJ2-3 | TRBV6-4 | few | NA
CASSSLTSGGARETQYF | TGTGCCAGCAGCTCCCTAACTAGCGGGGGGGCCCGAGAGACCCAGTACTTC | TRBJ2-5 | TRBV7-2 | NA | TRBD2
CASSLVLLAGATTQYF | TGTGCCAGCAGCTTAGTTCTTTTAGCGGGGGCCACGACCCAGTACTTC | TRBJ2-5 | TRBV7-6 | NA | TRBD2
CASSGGPQPQHF | TGTGCCAGCTCGGGGGGGCCTCAGCCCCAGCATTTT | TRBJ1-5 | TRBV28 | NA | NA
CASSLTPQRNSPLHF | TGCGCCAGCAGCTTGACCCCCCAGAGGAATTCACCCCTCCACTTT | TRBJ1-6 | TRBV5-1 | NA | NA
CASSKGTGDEQYF | TGTGCCAGCAGCAAAGGAACAGGGGACGAGCAGTACTTC | TRBJ2-7 | TRBV7-9 | NA | TRBD1
CASSAFSGAGANVLTF | TGTGCCAGTAGTGCCTTCTCGGGGGCTGGGGCCAACGTCCTGACTTTC | TRBJ2-6 | TRBV19 | NA | NA
CATSRDRSPTGEQYF | TGTGCCACCAGCAGAGATAGGAGCCCTACTGGGGAGCAGTACTTC | TRBJ2-7 | TRBV15 | NA | NA
CASSPTETNTGELFF | TGTGCTAGCAGCCCGACAGAAACGAACACCGGGGAGCTGTTTTTT | TRBJ2-2 | TRBV7-7 | NA | NA
CASEQGGEDEQYF | TGTGCCAGCGAACAGGGTGGAGAAGACGAGCAGTACTTC | TRBJ2-7 | TRBV18 | NA | NA
CASSRDRGTEAFF | TGCGCCAGCAGTCGGGACAGGGGGACTGAAGCTTTCTTT | TRBJ1-1 | TRBV4-1 | NA | TRBD1
CASRGQVNEQFF | TGTGCCAGTAGGGGACAGGTGAATGAGCAGTTCTTC | TRBJ2-1 | TRBV2 | NA | TRBD1
CASSARQGFLAGNTIYF | TGTGCCAGCAGCGCCAGACAGGGATTTTTGGCTGGAAACACCATATATTTT | TRBJ1-3 | TRBV7-9 | once | TRBD1
CASSPQGNTEAFF | TGTGCCAGCTCACCGCAGGGTAACACTGAAGCTTTCTTT | TRBJ1-1 | TRBV18 | NA | NA
CASSKTGYTEAFF | TGTGCCAGCAGTAAAACAGGGTATACTGAAGCTTTCTTT | TRBJ1-1 | TRBV6-5 | NA | NA
CASSPPRGRGVTEAFF | TGTGCCAGCTCACCACCGAGGGGCAGGGGGGTCACTGAAGCTTTCTTT | TRBJ1-1 | TRBV18 | many | TRBD1
CASSPVTGEKLFF | TGTGCCAGCAGTCCGGTTACCGGGGAAAAACTGTTTTTT | TRBJ1-4 | TRBV12-3/TRBV12-4 | NA | NA
CASSLRTGDTGELFF | TGCGCCAGCAGCTTGAGGACAGGGGACACCGGGGAGCTGTTTTTT | TRBJ2-2 | TRBV5-1 | few | TRBD1
CASSLLAGSYEQYF | TGTGCCAGCAGCTTACTCGCAGGCTCCTACGAGCAGTACTTC | TRBJ2-7 | TRBV7-9 | NA | NA
CASSLGAGGGEKLFF | TGTGCCAGCAGCTTAGGTGCAGGAGGCGGTGAAAAACTGTTTTTT | TRBJ1-4 | TRBV7-9 | NA | NA
CASSPRGGSKNTEAFF | TGTGCCAGCAGTCCCCGGGGGGGTTCGAAGAACACTGAAGCTTTCTTT | TRBJ1-1 | TRBV28 | NA | NA
CASSLRGGRTPGELFF | TGTGCCAGCAGCCTAAGAGGGGGCCGAACGCCCGGGGAGCTGTTTTTT | TRBJ2-2 | TRBV3-1/TRBV3-2 | NA | TRBD1
CASATGTGADNSPLHF | TGTGCCAGCGCAACAGGGACAGGGGCCGATAATTCACCCCTCCACTTT | TRBJ1-6 | TRBV7-9 | NA | TRBD1
CASSEYGTAYGYTF | TGTGCCAGCAGTGAATACGGGACAGCCTATGGCTACACCTTC | TRBJ1-2 | TRBV25-1 | NA | TRBD1
CATRRTGGLPYGYTF | TGTGCCACCCGCAGGACGGGGGGGCTTCCCTATGGCTACACCTTC | TRBJ1-2 | TRBV19 | NA | NA
CASSPDYRGRFEKLFF | TGTGCCAGTAGTCCAGACTACAGGGGGCGTTTTGAAAAACTGTTTTTT | TRBJ1-4 | TRBV19 | NA | TRBD1